This T cell receptor beta chain was sequenced during a study of tumor-infiltrating lymphocytes in primary liver carcinoma. The input was about 500 ng total RNA; TCR beta cDNA was made from it with a constant-region primer. Three-round nested multiplex PCR performed with slightly modified ARM-PCR produced the TCR beta libraries. A C-beta reverse primer and TRBV1-TRBV30 forward primers served in each of the first two PCR rounds, at ten to eleven cycles apiece. TCRdb redid the calling of the multiplex PCR reads with MiXCR, one entry per CDR3 protein. The table lists about 330,000 distinct CDR3 sequences, about 61% of them singletons. Both blood RNA, taken from unsorted whole blood, and germline DNA were extracted. None of the patients had received treatment, and all had chronic HBV infection. This CDR3 is 17 amino acids long. CDR1 and CDR2 from the germline V gene are PRHDT and FYEKMQ (reference sequence). The V and J ends lost 9 bases and 0 bases respectively, with 20 bases between them.

The receptor's source is a middle-aged man with primary liver carcinoma and hepatitis B virus infection. Sequencing used peripheral blood. This chain joins TRBV13 and TRBJ2-2, with a tentative D call TRBD1 (6 bases). CDR3 residues: CARKGKGETANTGELFF. For the CDR3, the DNA is TGTGCCAGGAAAGGGAAGGGGGAAACCGCGAACACCGGGGAGCTGTTTTTT.